These T cell receptor beta chains were read from a single sample in a study of T cell changes during pregnancy in multiple sclerosis. The assay was immunoSEQ multiplex PCR, and TCRdb's table has in-frame clones only and misses some. Of roughly 60,000 clones in the sample, around 90% were seen once. The sample consisted of peripheral blood, taken in the second trimester of pregnancy. The origin of the receptors is a female donor with multiple sclerosis, enrolled in a pregnancy study. Both conserved end residues are part of each CDR3. A D gene is named only where the DNA matches it firmly. Clone size is not always given. Where it is, it says once, few, many or a class for expanded clones.

d_call | j_call | v_call | clone_size | cdr3_nt | cdr3_aa
. | TRBJ1-5 | TRBV2 | . | TGTGCCAGCAGCATCGACAGTGGATACAATCAGCCCCAGCATTTT | CASSIDSGYNQPQHF
TRBD1 | TRBJ2-7 | TRBV30 | . | TGTGCCTGGAGTGGGGGACAGGGCCTCTACGAGCAGTACTTC | CAWSGGQGLYEQYF
. | TRBJ2-2 | TRBV10-1 | . | TGCGCCAGCAGTGAGTCACAGGGTAGCACCGGGGAGCTGTTTTTT | CASSESQGSTGELFF
. | TRBJ2-2 | TRBV2 | . | TGTGCCAGCAGTGAAGTGGCGGGAGGGGAGCTGTTTTTT | CASSEVAGGELFF
TRBD2 | TRBJ2-1 | TRBV7-9 | . | TGTGCCAGCAGCTATATAGCGGGAGCGGCAGTTGGGCAGTTCTTC | CASSYIAGAAVGQFF
. | TRBJ1-2 | TRBV6-1 | . | TGTGCCAGCAGTGAATCGCCAGGGGAGAACTATGGCTACACCTTC | CASSESPGENYGYTF
. | TRBJ2-7 | TRBV15 | once | TGTGCCACCAGCAGAGGTACGGGGGCCTACGAGCAGTACTTC | CATSRGTGAYEQYF
TRBD1 | TRBJ1-4 | TRBV5-1 | . | TGCGCCAGCAGCGCGGGACAGCCTAATGAAAAACTGTTTTTT | CASSAGQPNEKLFF
TRBD2 | TRBJ2-3 | TRBV5-5 | . | TGTGCCAGCAGCTCGGGGACTAGCGGGAGCTCAGATACGCAGTATTTT | CASSSGTSGSSDTQYF
. | TRBJ1-1 | TRBV11-2 | . | TGTGCCAGCAGCTTCTCCAGGGCCGAAGCTTTCTTT | CASSFSRAEAFF
. | TRBJ2-7 | TRBV9 | . | TGTGCCAGCAGCGACGGAGCCAACTACGAGCAGTACTTC | CASSDGANYEQYF
TRBD2 | TRBJ2-1 | TRBV9 | once | TGTGCCAGCAGCGTAAGGGGACTAGCAGACCAAGCCAATGAGCAGTTCTTC | CASSVRGLADQANEQFF
TRBD2 | TRBJ2-7 | TRBV7-2 | . | TGTGCCAGCAGCTTAGCTTCAGCGGGAGGCGCAGAGCAGTACTTC | CASSLASAGGAEQYF
TRBD1 | TRBJ1-2 | TRBV27 | . | TGTGCCAGCAGTTCGCCGACAGGGAACTCTGGCTACACCTTC | CASSSPTGNSGYTF
. | TRBJ2-6 | TRBV7-9 | . | TGTGCCAGCAGCTTGAGCACTGGGGCCAACGTCCTGACTTTC | CASSLSTGANVLTF
TRBD2 | TRBJ2-1 | TRBV30 | . | TGTGCCTGGAGTTTTAGACTAGCGGGAGGGCCTGCCTCCTACAATGAGCAGTTCTTC | CAWSFRLAGGPASYNEQFF
. | TRBJ2-2 | TRBV2 | . | TGTGCCAGCAGTGAAATGTACGGGGTAGGGGAGCTGTTTTTT | CASSEMYGVGELFF
. | TRBJ2-5 | TRBV7-2 | once | TGTGCCAGCAGCTTGAATATCGCGGGATGGGGGACCCAGTACTTC | CASSLNIAGWGTQYF
. | TRBJ2-7 | TRBV2 | . | TGTGCCAGCAGCGTCAAGAGGTATGGGGACAACGAGCAGTACTTC | CASSVKRYGDNEQYF
. | TRBJ1-2 | TRBV11-2 | . | TGTGCCAGCAAACCCCCAGGCCCCCATGGCTACACCTTC | CASKPPGPHGYTF
TRBD2 | TRBJ2-1 | TRBV18 | . | TGTGCCAGCTCAGGACTAGCGGTCAATGAGCAGTTCTTC | CASSGLAVNEQFF
TRBD2 | TRBJ2-2 | TRBV28 | . | TGTGCCATAGCGGGAGGAACGAACACCGGGGAGCTGTTTTTT | CAIAGGTNTGELFF
TRBD1 | TRBJ1-1 | TRBV5-6 | . | TGTGCCAGCAGCTGGCCCTCGACAGGGGAGAACACTGAAGCTTTCTTT | CASSWPSTGENTEAFF
TRBD1 | TRBJ2-7 | TRBV5-4 | . | TGTGCCAGCAGCTTGAATGGGGGACAGGGGCCCTACGGGCAGTACTTC | CASSLNGGQGPYGQYF
. | TRBJ2-7 | TRBV29-1 | . | TGCAGCGTTGTCCCGGGTAGCCACGAGCAGTACTTC | CSVVPGSHEQYF
TRBD2 | TRBJ2-5 | TRBV6-6 | . | TGTGCCAGCAGTTACTCAGGGCTAGCGGCTCAAGAGACCCAGTACTTC | CASSYSGLAAQETQYF
TRBD2 | TRBJ2-1 | TRBV5-4 | few | TGTGCCAGCAGCTTTTATGGGACTAGCGGCTACAATGAGCAGTTCTTC | CASSFYGTSGYNEQFF
. | TRBJ1-4 | TRBV19 | once | TGTGCCAGTAAGCGGTCAACCAATGAAAAACTGTTTTTT | CASKRSTNEKLFF
TRBD1 | TRBJ1-1 | TRBV7-8 | . | TGTGCCAGCAGCTTAGGGACAGGGACTGAAGCTTTCTTT | CASSLGTGTEAFF
. | TRBJ1-1 | TRBV18 | . | TGTGCCAGCTCTCCCGACGGAGGGTGGAACACTGAAGCTTTCTTT | CASSPDGGWNTEAFF
TRBD2 | TRBJ2-2 | TRBV12-5 | . | TGTGCTAGTGGCGAGTCAGCGGGGGGGTGGGGCACCGGGGAGCTGTTTTTT | CASGESAGGWGTGELFF
. | TRBJ2-3 | TRBV7-9 | . | TGTGCCAGCAGCATCCCCCTTAGGGGGTTTTTAACAGATACGCAGTATTTT | CASSIPLRGFLTDTQYF
. | TRBJ1-2 | TRBV28 | . | TGTGCCAGCGATCAGGGGAACTATGGCTACACCTTC | CASDQGNYGYTF
. | TRBJ2-7 | TRBV27 | . | TGTGCCAGCAGCCTGGACTTGAGCTACGAGCAGTACTTC | CASSLDLSYEQYF
TRBD1 | TRBJ2-7 | TRBV7-9 | . | TGTGCCAGCAGCTCTCGGGACAGCTCCTACGAGCAGTACTTC | CASSSRDSSYEQYF
TRBD2 | TRBJ2-5 | TRBV9 | . | TGTGCCAGCAGCGGATCGGGACTAGCGGAAGAGACCCAGTACTTC | CASSGSGLAEETQYF
TRBD2 | TRBJ2-3 | TRBV4-1 | . | TGCGCCAGCAGCCTGGGACTAGCGGACACAGATACGCAGTATTTT | CASSLGLADTDTQYF
TRBD1 | TRBJ1-1 | TRBV7-9 | . | TGTGCCAGCAGCCCTAGACAGGGGTGGGGGGCTTTCTTT | CASSPRQGWGAFF
TRBD1 | TRBJ1-5 | TRBV30 | . | TGTGCCTGGAGTGTATTGGACAGGGAACAGCCCCAGCATTTT | CAWSVLDREQPQHF
TRBD1 | TRBJ2-5 | TRBV18 | . | TGTGCCAGCTCACCCAGGACAGGGGTGGAAGAGACCCAGTACTTC | CASSPRTGVEETQYF
TRBD1 | TRBJ1-5 | TRBV7-8 | . | TGTGCCAGCAGCTTATCTGACAGGGAAAGGAATCAGCCCCAGCATTTT | CASSLSDRERNQPQHF
TRBD2 | TRBJ2-5 | TRBV10-1 | . | TGCGCCAGCAGTGAGTCGGGGGGGAGCCAAGAGACCCAGTACTTC | CASSESGGSQETQYF
TRBD2 | TRBJ2-2 | TRBV4-3 | . | TGCGCCAGCAGCCAAGGCCTTCGGGTAGCGGGAGGGCACGGGGAGCTGTTTTTT | CASSQGLRVAGGHGELFF
TRBD1 | TRBJ2-7 | TRBV5-5 | few | TGTGCCAGCGGTACAGGGGCGGCCTACGAGCAGTACTTC | CASGTGAAYEQYF
TRBD2 | TRBJ2-3 | TRBV7-2 | once | TGTGCCAGCAGCCCGACCTTACTAGCGGGGGGGGGAGATACGCAGTATTTT | CASSPTLLAGGGDTQYF
TRBD2 | TRBJ2-1 | TRBV28 | . | TGTGCCAGCAGTTCCGCGCGGGAGGGAGGTTCCTACAATGAGCAGTTCTTC | CASSSAREGGSYNEQFF
. | TRBJ1-2 | TRBV30 | . | TGTGCCTGGAGTGTACCAGGGGAGGGCTATGGCTACACCTTC | CAWSVPGEGYGYTF
TRBD2 | TRBJ2-1 | TRBV6-1 | . | TGTGCCAGCAGTGGGGGGGGAGCTGCCCACAATGAGCAGTTCTTC | CASSGGGAAHNEQFF
TRBD1 | TRBJ1-1 | TRBV5-1 | . | TGCGCCAGCAGCCCGCGGACAGGGAGCAATGAAGAGAAGGGCACTGAAGCTTTCTTT | CASSPRTGSNEEKGTEAFF
TRBD2 | TRBJ2-4 | TRBV28 | . | TGTGCCAGCAGTTTCGAGGGACTAGCGGGAGGAGAAAACATTCAGTACTTC | CASSFEGLAGGENIQYF
TRBD1 | TRBJ2-7 | TRBV13 | . | TGTGCCAGCAGCTCACGACTAGGACAGGGGGGTTACGAGCAGTACTTC | CASSSRLGQGGYEQYF
TRBD2 | TRBJ2-5 | TRBV5-1 | . | TGCGCCAGCAGCTATAACCTAGCGGGAGGCCTAGAGACCCAGTACTTC | CASSYNLAGGLETQYF
. | TRBJ2-1 | TRBV10-3 | . | TGTGCCATCAGTCGGGACTCTAGAGAGCAGTTCTTC | CAISRDSREQFF
. | TRBJ2-3 | TRBV7-7 | . | TGTGCTAGCAGCTTAACAGGCAGCAGCACAGATACGCAGTATTTT | CASSLTGSSTDTQYF
. | TRBJ1-2 | TRBV7-9 | . | TGTGCCAGCAGCCCGGACAAAAAGAACTATGGCTACACCTTC | CASSPDKKNYGYTF